This record covers a single T cell receptor beta chain. This clone was seen a few times. No cognate antigen has been identified for it. No much larger clone is present one base from it, and per-base qualities are unavailable. A single peripheral blood draw of approximately 110 mL on average was collected from each donor into heparinised tubes. A BD FACSAria II was used to sort naive, central memory, regulatory and stem cell-like memory CD4+ T cells with a panel that included CD45RO, CCR7, CD25, CD127, CD95 and CD27. All sorted populations exceeded 95% purity. PBMCs were isolated immediately by Lymphoprep density gradient centrifugation and stained directly without culture. Samples were stained and sorted in pairs, with one healthy donor and one patient per experiment, so that batch effects were minimized. These data belong to a study of beta chain features in type 1 diabetes (dated 2018 in TCRdb). About the study as a whole: Mean age, gender distribution, total cell number and subset yield were not different between patients and healthy donors. Across all samples, fewer than 130 million sorted cells were examined, and cell number per subset correlated strongly with RNA yield. The study compared the TCRB repertoires of sorted circulating CD4+ T cell subsets in recently diagnosed type 1 diabetes patients with those in matched healthy donors. Regulatory and stem cell-like memory subsets were isolated from only 8 patients and roughly 8 healthy donors, whereas naive and central memory subsets came from all 30 or so donors. Broader findings and caveats from the paper: PCR might favor shorter templates, but patient and control samples were amplified and corrected together, so any skew would affect both groups equally. Type 1 diabetes patients showed a moderate but significant shortening of TCRB CDR3 length in all four CD4+ subsets. Because cDNA was sequenced instead of genomic DNA, highly expressing activated cells could be over-represented, though the groups showed no difference in activation or CD3 levels. The naive, central memory and regulatory TCRB repertoires appeared to resemble one another more closely among patients than among healthy donors. At VDJ recombination sites, patients with type 1 diabetes made fewer insertions and deleted more nucleotides, a pattern implying thymic rearrangement abnormalities. Because small numbers of individuals were included in the HLA sub-analyses, any influence of HLA type on TCRB rearrangement was left unresolved.

The entire amount of isolated RNA was reverse transcribed using the High Capacity cDNA Reverse Transcription Kit, so the sequenced TCRB transcripts were expressed ones. Deep immunoSEQ sequencing was performed on naive, central memory and regulatory T cell samples, with an average of roughly 3.5 million total reads per sample. After sorted cells were lysed in RLT buffer, RNA was extracted with DNase-treated RNeasy Micro or Mini kits, with the choice depending on cell number. To prevent cross-contamination, every cell subset was processed on its own, while patient and healthy donor samples were processed together. The immunoSEQ multiplex PCR was used to amplify TCRB sequences from cDNA, yielding 87-bp fragments that span the CDR3 region. Sequencing of the amplicons was done on the Illumina HiSeq platform. The study's own analysis went as follows. PCR bias was corrected computationally using synthetic template baselines, and reads within Hamming distance 2 were collapsed, with unmergeable singletons discarded. Reads were aligned against IMGT so that V, D and J genes, CDR3 length and insertions or deletions at six rearrangement sites could be assigned. Within each subset, clonotype counts were normalized to sorted cell number, and only after that were true diversity and Gini coefficients computed with the tcR R package. Repertoire sharing was quantified using the overlap coefficient calculated on TCRB nucleotide sequences. Out-of-frame TCRB sequences from naive cells were analyzed as a proxy for the pre-selection repertoire. The table was pulled from immuneACCESS by TCRdb, which kept in-frame rearrangements only. Such tables lose some clones; where checked, under half of the loss comes from unresolved V genes, and the rest has no known cause. Clone size and V and J calls were adopted from that table, with D and trimming inferred from the DNA. In this sample the table shows 300,000 or so clones, 14% of which occur a single time. The ten largest make up 0.017% of the sample.

Trimming takes 5 bases from V and 1 base from J, and the germline ends sit 11 bases apart. The germline V gene gives CDR1 as MDHEN and CDR2 as SYDVKM. Including cysteine and phenylalanine, the CDR3 has 14 amino acids. Of all the DNA, just the CDR3 is kept, 42 bases in frame from base 1. The sequence is built from TRBV28 and TRBJ2-5, with a tentative D gene TRBD1 over 6 matching bases. The sequence came from a man between 25 and 39 years old with type 1 diabetes. Sequenced input: naive CD4+ T cells from blood. Taken with the paper, the label for cell subset or site translates to: true naive CD4+ T cells. The CDR3 protein is CASSPSDSQETQYF. The nucleotide sequence reads as follows: TGTGCCAGCAGTCCTTCGGACAGCCAAGAGACCCAGTACTTC.